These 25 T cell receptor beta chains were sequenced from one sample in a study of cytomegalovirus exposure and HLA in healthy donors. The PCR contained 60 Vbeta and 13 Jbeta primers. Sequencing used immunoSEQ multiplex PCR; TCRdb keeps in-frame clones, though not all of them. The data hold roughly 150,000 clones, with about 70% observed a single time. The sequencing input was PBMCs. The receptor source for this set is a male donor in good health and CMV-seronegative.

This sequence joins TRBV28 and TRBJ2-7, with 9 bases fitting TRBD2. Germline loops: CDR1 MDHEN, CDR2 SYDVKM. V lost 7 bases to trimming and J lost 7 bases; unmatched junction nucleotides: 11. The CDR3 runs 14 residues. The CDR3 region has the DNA TGTGCCAGCAACAACGAAGGGACTAGCTTTGAGCAGTACTTC. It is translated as CASNNEGTSFEQYF.

CDR3 nucleotides: TGCGCCAGCAGCTTGGGTTCAGGCGTCACCGGGGAGCTGTTTTTT. Its protein is CASSLGSGVTGELFF. The V call is TRBV5-1, the J call TRBJ2-2, with D uncertain. This CDR3 contains 15 residues. Trimming took off 0 bases at V and 4 bases at J, with 10 bases between the two ends. The germline V gene has CDR1 SGHRS and CDR2 YFSETQ.

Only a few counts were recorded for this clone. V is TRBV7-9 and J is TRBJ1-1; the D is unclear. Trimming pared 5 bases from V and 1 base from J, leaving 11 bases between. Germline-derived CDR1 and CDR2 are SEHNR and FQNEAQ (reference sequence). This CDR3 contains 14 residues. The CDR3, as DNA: TGTGCCAGCAGCCCAGGAAACAGGAACACTGAAGCTTTCTTT. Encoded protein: CASSPGNRNTEAFF.

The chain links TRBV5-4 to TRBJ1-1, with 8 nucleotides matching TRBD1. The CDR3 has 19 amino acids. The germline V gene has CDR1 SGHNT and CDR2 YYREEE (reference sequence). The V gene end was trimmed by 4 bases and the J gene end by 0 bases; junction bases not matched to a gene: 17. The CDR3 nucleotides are TGTGCCAGCAGCCGCCTCCGGACAGGGCGTGTAGAGGTGAACACTGAAGCTTTCTTT. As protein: CASSRLRTGRVEVNTEAFF.

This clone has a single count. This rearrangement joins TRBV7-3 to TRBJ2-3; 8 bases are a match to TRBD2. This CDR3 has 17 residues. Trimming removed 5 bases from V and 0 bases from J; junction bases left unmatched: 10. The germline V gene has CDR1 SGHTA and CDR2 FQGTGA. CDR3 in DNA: TGTGCCAGCAGCCCCGGACCGGGACTAGGAAGCACAGATACGCAGTATTTT. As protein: CASSPGPGLGSTDTQYF.

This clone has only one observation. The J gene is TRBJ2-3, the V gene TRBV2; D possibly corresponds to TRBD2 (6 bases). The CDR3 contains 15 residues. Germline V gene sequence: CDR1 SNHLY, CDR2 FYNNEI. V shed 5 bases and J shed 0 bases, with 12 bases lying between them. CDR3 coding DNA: TGTGCCAGCAGTCTACTAGCAGTAAGCACAGATACGCAGTATTTT. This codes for CASSLLAVSTDTQYF. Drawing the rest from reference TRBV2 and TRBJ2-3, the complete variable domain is EPEVTQTPSHQVTQMGQEVILRCVPISNHLYFYWYRQILGQKVEFLVSFYNNEISEKSEIFDDQFSVERPDGSNFTLKIRSTKLEDSAMYFCASSLLAVSTDTQYFGPGTRLTVL.

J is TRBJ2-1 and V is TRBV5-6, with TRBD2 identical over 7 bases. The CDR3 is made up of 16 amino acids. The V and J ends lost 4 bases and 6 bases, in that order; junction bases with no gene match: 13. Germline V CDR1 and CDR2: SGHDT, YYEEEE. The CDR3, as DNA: TGTGCCAGCAGCCTCCGGGGTAGCGGGCGCTTCAATGAGCAGTTCTTC. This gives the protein CASSLRGSGRFNEQFF.

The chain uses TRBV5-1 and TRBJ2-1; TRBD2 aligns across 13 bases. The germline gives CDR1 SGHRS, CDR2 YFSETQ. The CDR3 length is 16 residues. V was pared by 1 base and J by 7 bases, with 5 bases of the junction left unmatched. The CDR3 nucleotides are TGCGCCAGCAGCTTGCCGACTAGCGGGGGGTGGAATGAGCAGTTCTTC. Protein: CASSLPTSGGWNEQFF.

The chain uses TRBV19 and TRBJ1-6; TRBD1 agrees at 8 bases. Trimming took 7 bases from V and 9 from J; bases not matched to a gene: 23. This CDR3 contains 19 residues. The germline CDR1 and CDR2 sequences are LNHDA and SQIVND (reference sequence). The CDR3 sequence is CASKGEYRSGQVFGSPLHF. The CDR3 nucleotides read TGTGCCAGTAAGGGAGAATACCGATCGGGACAGGTCTTCGGTTCACCCCTCCACTTT.

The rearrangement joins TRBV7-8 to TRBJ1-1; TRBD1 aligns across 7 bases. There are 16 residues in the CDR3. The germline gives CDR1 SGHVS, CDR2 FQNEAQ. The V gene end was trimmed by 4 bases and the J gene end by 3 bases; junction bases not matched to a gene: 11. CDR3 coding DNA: TGTGCCAGCAGCTCGAATTACAGGGGAGCGTACACTGAAGCTTTCTTT. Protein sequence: CASSSNYRGAYTEAFF.

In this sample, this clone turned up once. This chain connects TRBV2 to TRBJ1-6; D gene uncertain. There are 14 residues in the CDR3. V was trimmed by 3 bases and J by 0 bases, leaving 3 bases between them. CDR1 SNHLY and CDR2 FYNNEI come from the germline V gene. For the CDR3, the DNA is TGTGCCAGCAGTGAGAGCTCCTATAATTCACCCCTCCACTTT. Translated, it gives CASSESSYNSPLHF. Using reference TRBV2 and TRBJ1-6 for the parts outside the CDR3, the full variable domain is EPEVTQTPSHQVTQMGQEVILRCVPISNHLYFYWYRQILGQKVEFLVSFYNNEISEKSEIFDDQFSVERPDGSNFTLKIRSTKLEDSAMYFCASSESSYNSPLHFGNGTRLTVT.

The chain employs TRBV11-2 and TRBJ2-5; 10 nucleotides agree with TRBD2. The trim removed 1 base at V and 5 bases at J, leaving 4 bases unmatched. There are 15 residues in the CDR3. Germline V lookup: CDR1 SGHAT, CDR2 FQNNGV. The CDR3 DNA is TGTGCCAGCAGCTTAGCACTAGCGGGGAAGGAGACCCAGTACTTC. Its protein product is CASSLALAGKETQYF. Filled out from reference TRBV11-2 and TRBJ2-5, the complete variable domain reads EAGVAQSPRYKIIEKRQSVAFWCNPISGHATLYWYQQILGQGPKLLIQFQNNGVVDDSQLPKDRFSAERLKGVDSTLKIQPAKLEDSAVYLCASSLALAGKETQYFGPGTRLLVL.

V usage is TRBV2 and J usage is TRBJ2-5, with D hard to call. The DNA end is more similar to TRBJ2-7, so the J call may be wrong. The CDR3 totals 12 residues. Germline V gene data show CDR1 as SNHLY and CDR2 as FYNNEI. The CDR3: CASSGSGGEQYF. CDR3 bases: TGTGCCAGCAGTGGGTCGGGTGGCGAGCAGTACTTC.

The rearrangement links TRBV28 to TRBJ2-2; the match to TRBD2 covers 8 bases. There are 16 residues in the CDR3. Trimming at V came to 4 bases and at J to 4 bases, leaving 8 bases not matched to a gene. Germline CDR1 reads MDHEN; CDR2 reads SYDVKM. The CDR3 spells CASSYAAAGATGELFF. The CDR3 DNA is TGTGCCAGCAGTTATGCAGCAGCGGGGGCCACCGGGGAGCTGTTTTTT.

The CDR3 DNA reads TGTGCCAGCACCCCTCCGGGCTCCTACGAGCAGTACTTC. It specifies CASTPPGSYEQYF. This sequence joins TRBV7-9 and TRBJ2-7; the D is unclear. Deletions cut 7 bases from V and 0 bases from J, with 10 bases between. This CDR3 has 13 residues. Germline assignment: CDR1 SEHNR and CDR2 FQNEAQ (reference sequence).

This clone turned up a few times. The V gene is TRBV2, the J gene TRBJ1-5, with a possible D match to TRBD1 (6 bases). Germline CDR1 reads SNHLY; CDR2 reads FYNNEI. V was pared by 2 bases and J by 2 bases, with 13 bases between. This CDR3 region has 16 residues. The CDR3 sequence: CASSERGTVGNQPQHF. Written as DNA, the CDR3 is TGTGCCAGCAGTGAAAGGGGGACGGTGGGCAATCAGCCCCAGCATTTT. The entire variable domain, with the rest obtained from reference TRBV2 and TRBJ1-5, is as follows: EPEVTQTPSHQVTQMGQEVILRCVPISNHLYFYWYRQILGQKVEFLVSFYNNEISEKSEIFDDQFSVERPDGSNFTLKIRSTKLEDSAMYFCASSERGTVGNQPQHFGDGTRLSIL.

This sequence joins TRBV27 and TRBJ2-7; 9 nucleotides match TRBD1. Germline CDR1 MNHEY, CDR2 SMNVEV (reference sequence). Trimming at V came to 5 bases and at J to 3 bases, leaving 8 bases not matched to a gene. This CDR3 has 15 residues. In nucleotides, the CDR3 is TGTGCCAGCAGTCCCATAGGGACAGGGATCTACGAGCAGTACTTC. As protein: CASSPIGTGIYEQYF.

In DNA form, the CDR3 reads TGTGCCAGCAGTCGAAGGACTAGCGGGAGTTCCGCGAACACCGGGGAGCTGTTTTTT. It specifies CASSRRTSGSSANTGELFF. V gene TRBV27 combines with J gene TRBJ2-2; TRBD2 aligns across 13 bases. The CDR3 loop spans 19 amino acids. CDR1 and CDR2 (germline): MNHEY, SMNVEV (reference sequence). J lost 0 bases, V lost 5 bases, and 9 bases had no gene match.

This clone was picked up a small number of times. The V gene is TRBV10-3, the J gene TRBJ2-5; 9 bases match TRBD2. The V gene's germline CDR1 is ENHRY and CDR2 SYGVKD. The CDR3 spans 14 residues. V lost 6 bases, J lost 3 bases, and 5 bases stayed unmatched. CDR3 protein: CAISWRGGEETQYF. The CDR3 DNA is TGTGCCATCAGCTGGCGGGGGGGCGAAGAGACCCAGTACTTC.

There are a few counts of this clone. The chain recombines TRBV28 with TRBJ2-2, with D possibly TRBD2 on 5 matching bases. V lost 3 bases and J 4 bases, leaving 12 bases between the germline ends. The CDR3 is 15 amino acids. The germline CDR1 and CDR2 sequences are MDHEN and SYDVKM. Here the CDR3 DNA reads TGTGCCAGCAGTTTGCGGGCTTTTAGCACCGGGGAGCTGTTTTTT. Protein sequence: CASSLRAFSTGELFF.

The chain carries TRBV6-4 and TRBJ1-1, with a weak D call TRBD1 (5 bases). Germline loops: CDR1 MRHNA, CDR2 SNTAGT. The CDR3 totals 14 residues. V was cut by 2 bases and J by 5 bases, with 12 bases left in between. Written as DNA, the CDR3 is TGTGCCAGCAGTGACAGGGGCGGGGAGACTGAAGCTTTCTTT. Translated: CASSDRGGETEAFF.

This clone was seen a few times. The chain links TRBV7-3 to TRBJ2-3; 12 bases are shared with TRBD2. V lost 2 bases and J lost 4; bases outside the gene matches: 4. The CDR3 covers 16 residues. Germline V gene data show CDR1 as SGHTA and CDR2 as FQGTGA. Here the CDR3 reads CASSLGLAGWADTQYF. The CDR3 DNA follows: TGTGCCAGCAGCTTAGGACTAGCGGGATGGGCAGATACGCAGTATTTT.

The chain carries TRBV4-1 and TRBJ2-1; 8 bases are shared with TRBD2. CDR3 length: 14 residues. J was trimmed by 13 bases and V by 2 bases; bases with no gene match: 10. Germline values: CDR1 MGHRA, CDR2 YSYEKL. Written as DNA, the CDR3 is TGCGCCAGCAGCCAAACCTCCGCTGGGACTAGTCAGTTCTTC. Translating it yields CASSQTSAGTSQFF.

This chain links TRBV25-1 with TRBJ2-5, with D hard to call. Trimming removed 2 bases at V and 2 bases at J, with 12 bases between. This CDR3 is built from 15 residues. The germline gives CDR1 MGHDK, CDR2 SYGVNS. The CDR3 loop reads CASSEAALLQETQYF. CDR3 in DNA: TGTGCCAGCAGTGAAGCTGCGCTACTACAAGAGACCCAGTACTTC.

As DNA, the CDR3 is TGCGCCAGCAGCGTCCAGGGGGCCCAGGGCCAGCCCCAGCATTTT. Its protein product is CASSVQGAQGQPQHF. This rearrangement joins TRBV4-1 to TRBJ1-5, with 8 nucleotides matching TRBD1. Per germline, CDR1 MGHRA and CDR2 YSYEKL. The V gene end was trimmed by 5 bases and the J gene end by 7 bases; junction bases not matched to a gene: 10. The CDR3 totals 15 residues.